This T cell receptor (beta chain) was sequenced for a study of T-cell memory formation after mild COVID-19. TCRdb passed the 5' RACE reads through MiXCR, listing each CDR3 protein once. Here the sample spans around 470,000 distinct CDR3 sequences, 20% being singletons. CDR3 size: 14 residues. CDR1 SQVTM and CDR2 ANQGSEA come from the germline V gene. The V and J ends lost 0 bases and 4 bases respectively, with 12 bases between them. About this clonotype: The antigen remains unidentified.

Broader study findings: Several responding clones turned up in pre-infection memory, indicating that cross-reactive memory may have taken part. Among clones contracting day 15 to 85, CD4/CD8 was balanced, whereas later expanders leaned CD4+.

The sample comprised PBMCs or a T cell subset sorted from them (not recorded which). This chain connects TRBV29-1 to TRBJ1-2; no reliable D call. This receptor was taken from an adult woman who had mild COVID-19 (a few samples of this study predate the infection). Cell type and time point are not known. The CDR3 DNA sequence: TGCAGCGTTGAAGATAGGTCTAGAAGCTATGGCTACACCTTC. Translated, it gives CSVEDRSRSYGYTF.